Listed below are T cell receptor beta chains from one sample, sequenced in a study of tumor-infiltrating lymphocytes in primary liver carcinoma. TCRdb re-derived calls from the multiplex PCR reads in MiXCR, one entry per CDR3 protein. Of over 95,000 distinct CDR3 sequences listed, around 63% were seen once; the top ten hold 9.5% to 10%. What was sequenced was liver tumor tissue from sampling region 5. The source of these receptors is a woman aged 60-75 years with primary liver carcinoma and hepatitis B virus infection. CDR3s include the opening cysteine and the closing phenylalanine or tryptophan. A D gene is named only where the DNA matches it firmly. A clone size is listed for some rows: how often the clone was seen (once, few, many), or a class if it is expanded.

j_call | clone_size | v_call | d_call | cdr3_nt | cdr3_aa
TRBJ2-5 | . | TRBV7-9 | . | TGTGCCAGCAGCTTAGGGACCCTTAGCGTTTCAGGAGAGACCCAGTACTTC | CASSLGTLSVSGETQYF
TRBJ1-4 | . | TRBV11-2 | TRBD1 | TGTGCCAGCAGCATGCCAGGGGGTAGAGAAAAACTGTTTTTT | CASSMPGGREKLFF
TRBJ2-5 | . | TRBV6-6 | . | TGTGCCAGCAGCCACCCCCGAGGGGGGGCGGCCCAAGAGACCCAGTATTTC | CASSHPRGGAAQETQYF
TRBJ2-5 | many | TRBV24-1 | TRBD1 | TGTGCCACCCAGAAAGGGGGCGGCCAAGAGACCCAGTACTTC | CATQKGGGQETQYF
TRBJ2-3 | many | TRBV6-5 | . | TGTGCCAGCAGTTACTCGGTCAGCACAGATACGCAGTATTTT | CASSYSVSTDTQYF
TRBJ2-2 | . | TRBV28 | . | TGTGCCAGCAGCCGGCCCGGGGGGCCGAACACAGGGGAGCTGTTTTTT | CASSRPGGPNTGELFF
TRBJ1-1 | many | TRBV30 | . | TGTGCCTGGAGTGTACTCGGCAGGGAGAGGGAGACTGAAGCTTTCTTT | CAWSVLGRERETEAFF
TRBJ2-7 | few | TRBV14 | TRBD1 | TGTGCCAGCAGCCTACAAAAAGGACAGGGAAGAGTCATGACCGACGAGCAGTACTTC | CASSLQKGQGRVMTDEQYF
TRBJ2-7 | . | TRBV10-3 | . | TGTGCCATCAGTGAGTCTTTATCGGGGCAGGGTTACGAGCAGTACTTC | CAISESLSGQGYEQYF
TRBJ2-1 | . | TRBV28 | TRBD2 | TGTGCCAGAAGTTTATTAGGAGGGAGGGTCAATGAACAGTTCTTC | CARSLLGGRVNEQFF
TRBJ2-7 | once | TRBV11-2 | . | TGTGCCAGCAGCTCAGGGAAAAACGAACAGTACTTC | CASSSGKNEQYF
TRBJ2-1 | many | TRBV7-8 | . | TGTGCCAGCAGCCAACGGACGAGCTCCTACAATGAGCAGTTCTTC | CASSQRTSSYNEQFF
TRBJ2-1 | few | TRBV7-3 | . | TGTGCCAGCAGCTTAGAGGACAGATCTCGCAATGAGCAGTTCTTC | CASSLEDRSRNEQFF
TRBJ2-3 | . | TRBV11-2 | TRBD2 | TGTGCCAGCGGACTAGAGACGGGAAGCACAGATACGCAGTATTTT | CASGLETGSTDTQYF
TRBJ2-7 | . | TRBV6-2/TRBV6-3 | . | TGTGCCAGCAGTACCGGACAGCCCAACTCCTACGAGCGGTACTTC | CASSTGQPNSYERYF
TRBJ2-6 | . | TRBV28 | . | TGTGCCAGCACCCTATCTGAGGCCAGCGTCCTGACTTTC | CASTLSEASVLTF
TRBJ2-7 | . | TRBV11-2 | . | TGTGTCAGCAGCTTAGACCCTGCGGGGACCTACGAGTGGTACTTC | CVSSLDPAGTYEWYF
TRBJ1-3 | . | TRBV6-1 | TRBD1 | TGTGATGGTACAGGGGACTCTGGAAACACCATATATTTT | CDGTGDSGNTIYF
TRBJ1-2 | . | TRBV6-6 | . | TGTGCCAGCAGCTCGGGACGCTATAATTATGGCTACACCTTC | CASSSGRYNYGYTF
TRBJ2-7 | . | TRBV28 | TRBD1 | TGTGCCAGCACTTTGCCAGGGGGCTACGAGCAGTACTTC | CASTLPGGYEQYF
TRBJ1-2 | . | TRBV28 | . | TGTGCCAGCAGTCCCGGGACAAATAACTATGGCTACACCTTC | CASSPGTNNYGYTF
TRBJ2-1 | . | TRBV11-2 | . | TGTGCCAGCAGCACGAATAGCGAGAGAAGTAATGAGCAGTTCTTC | CASSTNSERSNEQFF
TRBJ2-2 | . | TRBV7-9 | . | TGTGCCAGCAGCCCCCAGGGGACAAGGGCGAACACCGGGGAGCTGTTTTTT | CASSPQGTRANTGELFF
TRBJ2-3 | medium-sized | TRBV11-2 | TRBD2 | TGTGCCAGCAGCTTAGGGACTAGCGGGAGTGCAGATACGCAGTATTTT | CASSLGTSGSADTQYF
TRBJ2-3 | many | TRBV10-2 | . | TGCGCCAGCAGTTTCAGGGGATGGGACCTCACAGATACGCAGTATTTT | CASSFRGWDLTDTQYF
TRBJ2-7 | few | TRBV5-6 | TRBD1 | TGTACCAGCAGCTTGCAGGGGGTCGTCTACGAGCAGTACTTC | CTSSLQGVVYEQYF
TRBJ1-1 | once | TRBV12-3/TRBV12-4 | . | TGTGCCAACTGTTTGGGCAGAATGAACACTGAAGCTTTCTTT | CANCLGRMNTEAFF
TRBJ1-5 | few | TRBV9 | TRBD1 | TGTACCAGCAGCCAGGGGGTGGACAATCAGCCCCAGCATTTT | CTSSQGVDNQPQHF
TRBJ2-2 | . | TRBV12-3/TRBV12-4 | . | TGTGCCAGCAGTTTATCGGGACCCCGGGCCCGGGAGCTGATTTTT | CASSLSGPRARELIF
TRBJ1-2 | . | TRBV6-1 | . | TGTGTCAGCAGTGCCAACTATGGCTACACCTTC | CVSSANYGYTF
TRBJ2-3 | few | TRBV11-2 | TRBD2 | TGTGCCAGCATCCCCCATCGGGAGGCAGATACGCAGTATTTT | CASIPHREADTQYF
TRBJ2-1 | many | TRBV4-2 | . | TGTGCCAGCAGTACTAGCTCCTACAATGAGCAGTTCTTC | CASSTSSYNEQFF
TRBJ2-1 | . | TRBV6-1 | . | TGTGCCAATGCTACGGGCGTAAACCATGAGCAGTTCTTC | CANATGVNHEQFF
TRBJ2-5 | many | TRBV4-1 | TRBD1 | TGCGCCAGCAGCCAAGGAGACAGGGGGAACCAAGAGACCCAGTACTTC | CASSQGDRGNQETQYF
TRBJ1-5 | many | TRBV6-6 | TRBD1 | TGTGCCAGCAGTTCCGGGACAGTAAACAATCAGCCCCAGCATTTT | CASSSGTVNNQPQHF
TRBJ1-1 | . | TRBV10-3 | . | TGTGCCATCAGTGAGGGGGGGATGAACACTGAAGCTTTCTTT | CAISEGGMNTEAFF
TRBJ1-2 | . | TRBV25-1 | . | TGTGCCAACAGTGAGGGGAGGATGAGCTATACCTTC | CANSEGRMSYTF
TRBJ1-1 | many | TRBV5-1 | TRBD1 | TGCGCCAGCAGTGGGGCGGGAAACAGGGGCACTGAAGCTTTCTTT | CASSGAGNRGTEAFF
TRBJ1-1 | . | TRBV6-1 | TRBD1 | TGCACCAGCAGTTACAGGGGGAACACTGAAGCTTTCTTT | CTSSYRGNTEAFF
TRBJ2-2 | . | TRBV5-1 | . | TGCGCCAGCAGGTTGGGAAACACCGGGGAGCCGTTTTTT | CASRLGNTGEPFF
TRBJ2-5 | many | TRBV29-1 | . | TGCAGCGTCGATCCCGGGTTTGGGTTCGCGGAGACCCAGTACTTC | CSVDPGFGFAETQYF
TRBJ2-7 | . | TRBV6-5 | . | TGTGCCAGCGGTTGCCGCCTTGGGAGTCAATCCTACGAGCAGTACTTC | CASGCRLGSQSYEQYF
TRBJ2-7 | medium-sized | TRBV11-2 | . | TGTGCCAGCAGCATAGAGAGTAAGGCGGAGCAGTACTTC | CASSIESKAEQYF
TRBJ1-2 | many | TRBV6-6 | TRBD1 | TGTGCCAGCAGGCTACTGGGGGACAGGGGTCGACATAACTATGGCTACACCTTC | CASRLLGDRGRHNYGYTF
TRBJ2-7 | few | TRBV20-1 | TRBD2 | TGCAGTGCTAGAGATATTTTAGCGGGAGACTACGAGCAGTACTTC | CSARDILAGDYEQYF
TRBJ1-5 | . | TRBV29-1 | . | TGCAGCGTTTCGGACTTGCGCAATCAGCCCCAACATTTT | CSVSDLRNQPQHF
TRBJ2-1 | many | TRBV6-2/TRBV6-3 | . | TGTGCCAGCAGTTACGTTTCCGGCGGGCGGGGTGAGCAGTTCTTC | CASSYVSGGRGEQFF
TRBJ2-2 | . | TRBV11-3 | . | TGTGCCAGCGGGAACCATAAGAACACTGGGGAGCTGTTTTTT | CASGNHKNTGELFF
TRBJ1-4 | many | TRBV5-4 | . | TGTGCCAGCAGCTTGCAGGGTGGAGAAAAACTGTTTTTT | CASSLQGGEKLFF
TRBJ1-1 | few | TRBV5-1 | TRBD1 | TGCGCCAGCAGCCCGGGGACAGCTTCCAACACTGAAGCTTTCTTT | CASSPGTASNTEAFF
TRBJ2-1 | . | TRBV6-1 | . | TGTGCCATCAGTCGTCGGTACAATGAGCAGTTCTTC | CAISRRYNEQFF
TRBJ1-5 | many | TRBV12-3/TRBV12-4 | TRBD1 | TGTGCCAGCAGTTCACGACAGGGGGCTGGTCCCCAGCATTTT | CASSSRQGAGPQHF
TRBJ2-2 | . | TRBV11-2 | . | TGTGCAAGCAACCCTCCGCAAGGACCAACCGGGGAGCTGTTTTTT | CASNPPQGPTGELFF
TRBJ2-5 | few | TRBV28 | . | TGTGCCAGCAGCTCCAGGACTTGCAGCCAAGAGACCCAGTACTTC | CASSSRTCSQETQYF
TRBJ2-1 | . | TRBV10-1 | . | TGCGCCGGCAGTGAGGGTGTCTCCTACAATGAGCAGTCCTTC | CAGSEGVSYNEQSF